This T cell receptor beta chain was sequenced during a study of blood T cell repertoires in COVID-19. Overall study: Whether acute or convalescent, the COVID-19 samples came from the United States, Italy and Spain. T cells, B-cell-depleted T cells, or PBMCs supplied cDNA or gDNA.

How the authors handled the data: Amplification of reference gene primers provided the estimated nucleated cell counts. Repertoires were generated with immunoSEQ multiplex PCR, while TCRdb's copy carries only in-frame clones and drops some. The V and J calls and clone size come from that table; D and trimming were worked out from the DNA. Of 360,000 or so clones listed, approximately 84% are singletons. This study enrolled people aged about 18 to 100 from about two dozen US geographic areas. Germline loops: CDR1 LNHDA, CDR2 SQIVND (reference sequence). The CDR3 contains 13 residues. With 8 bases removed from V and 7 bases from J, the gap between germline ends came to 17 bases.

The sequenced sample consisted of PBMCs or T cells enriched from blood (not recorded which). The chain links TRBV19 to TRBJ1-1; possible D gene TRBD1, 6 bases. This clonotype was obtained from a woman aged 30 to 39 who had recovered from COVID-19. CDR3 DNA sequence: TGTGCCAGTCAGCTTGGACAGTCACTTGAAGCTTTCTTT. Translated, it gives CASQLGQSLEAFF.